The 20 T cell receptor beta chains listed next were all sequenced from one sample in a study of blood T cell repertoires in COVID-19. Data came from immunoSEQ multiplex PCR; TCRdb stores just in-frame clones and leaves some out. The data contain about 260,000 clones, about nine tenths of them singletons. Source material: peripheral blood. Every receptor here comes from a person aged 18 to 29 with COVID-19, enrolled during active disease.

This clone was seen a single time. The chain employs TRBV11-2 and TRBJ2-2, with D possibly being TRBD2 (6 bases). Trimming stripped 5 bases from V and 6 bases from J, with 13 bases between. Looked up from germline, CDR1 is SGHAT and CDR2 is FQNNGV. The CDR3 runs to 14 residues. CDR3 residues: CASSGGLYSGELFF. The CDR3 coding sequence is TGTGCCAGCAGCGGGGGACTTTACTCCGGGGAGCTGTTTTTT. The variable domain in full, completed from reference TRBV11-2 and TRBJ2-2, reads EAGVAQSPRYKIIEKRQSVAFWCNPISGHATLYWYQQILGQGPKLLIQFQNNGVVDDSQLPKDRFSAERLKGVDSTLKIQPAKLEDSAVYLCASSGGLYSGELFFGEGSRLTVL.

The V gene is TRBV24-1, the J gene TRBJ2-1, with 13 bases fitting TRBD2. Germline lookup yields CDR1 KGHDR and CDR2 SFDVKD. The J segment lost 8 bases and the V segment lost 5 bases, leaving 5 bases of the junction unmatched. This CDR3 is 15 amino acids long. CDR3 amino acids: CATSALAGGRYEQFF. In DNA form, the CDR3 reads TGTGCCACCAGTGCACTAGCGGGAGGGAGATATGAGCAGTTCTTC.

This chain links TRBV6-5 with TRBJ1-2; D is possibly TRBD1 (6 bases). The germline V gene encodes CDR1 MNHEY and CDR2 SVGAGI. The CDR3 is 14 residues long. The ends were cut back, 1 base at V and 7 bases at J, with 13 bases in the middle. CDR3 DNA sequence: TGTGCCAGCAGTTACTGGTCAGGGGCCTCTGGCTACACCTTC. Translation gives CASSYWSGASGYTF.

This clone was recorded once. The CDR3 bases are TGTGCCAGTAGTATTCGCCGGGTGAGCGGGAGCCCTCTTTCCTACGAGCAGTACTTC. Amino acids: CASSIRRVSGSPLSYEQYF. The chain combines TRBV19 with TRBJ2-7, with 8 bases aligning to TRBD2. Germline CDR1 and CDR2: LNHDA and SQIVND (reference sequence). V lost 3 bases to trimming and J lost 1 base; unmatched junction nucleotides: 17. The CDR3 length is 19 residues.

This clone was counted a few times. CDR3 amino acids: CASSDPGQPQHF. The CDR3 bases are TGTGCCAGCAGTGACCCTGGCCAGCCCCAGCATTTT. The V and J genes are TRBV6-1 and TRBJ1-5; D not certain. There are 12 residues in the CDR3. The germline V gene has CDR1 MNHNS and CDR2 SASEGT. V lost 3 bases, J lost 7 bases, and 7 bases lay in between.

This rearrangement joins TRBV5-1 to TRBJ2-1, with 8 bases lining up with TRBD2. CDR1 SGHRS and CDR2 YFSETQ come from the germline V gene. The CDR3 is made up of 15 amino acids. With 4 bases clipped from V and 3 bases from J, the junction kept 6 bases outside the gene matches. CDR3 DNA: TGCGCCAGCAGCCGGGGACTAGGGATCTACAATGAGCAGTTCTTC. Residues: CASSRGLGIYNEQFF.

The CDR3 nucleotides are TGTGCCAGCAGTTTCCAAAGCGGGAGTTGGGGAAACATTCAGTACTTC. This codes for CASSFQSGSWGNIQYF. This chain uses TRBV27 with TRBJ2-4; 8 bases are shared with TRBD2. After removal of 3 bases from V and 6 bases from J, the junction contained 10 bases not matched to a gene. CDR1 and CDR2 from the germline V gene are MNHEY and SMNVEV (reference sequence). The CDR3 extends over 16 amino acids.

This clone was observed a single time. The CDR3 bases are TGTGCCAGCAGCCACACAAGAGGGGAGCAGTACTTC. Protein: CASSHTRGEQYF. The chain joins TRBV4-2 to TRBJ2-7; TRBD2 is a possible D gene (5 bases). This CDR3 has 12 amino acids. Between the trimmed V and J ends, which lost 3 bases and 7 bases, there was a span of 10 bases. Germline CDR1 reads LGHNA; CDR2 reads YNFKEQ.

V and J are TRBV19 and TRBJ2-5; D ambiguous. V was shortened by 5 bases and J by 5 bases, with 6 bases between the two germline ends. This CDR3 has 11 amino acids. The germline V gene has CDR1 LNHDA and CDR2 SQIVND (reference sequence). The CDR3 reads CASSRGETQYF. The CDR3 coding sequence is TGTGCCAGTAGTCGCGGCGAGACCCAGTACTTC.

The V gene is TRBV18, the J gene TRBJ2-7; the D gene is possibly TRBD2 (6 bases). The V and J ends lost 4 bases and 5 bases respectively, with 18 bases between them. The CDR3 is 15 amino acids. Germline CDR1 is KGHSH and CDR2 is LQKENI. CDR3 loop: CASSLDSGHWDEQYF. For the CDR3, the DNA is TGTGCCAGCTCACTTGATAGCGGCCACTGGGACGAGCAGTACTTC.

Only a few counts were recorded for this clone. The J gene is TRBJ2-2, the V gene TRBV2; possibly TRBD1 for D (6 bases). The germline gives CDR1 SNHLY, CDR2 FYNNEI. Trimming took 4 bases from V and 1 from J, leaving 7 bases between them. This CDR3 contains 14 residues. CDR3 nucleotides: TGTGCCAGCAGTGTACAGGGGAACACCGGGGAGCTGTTTTTT. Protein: CASSVQGNTGELFF.

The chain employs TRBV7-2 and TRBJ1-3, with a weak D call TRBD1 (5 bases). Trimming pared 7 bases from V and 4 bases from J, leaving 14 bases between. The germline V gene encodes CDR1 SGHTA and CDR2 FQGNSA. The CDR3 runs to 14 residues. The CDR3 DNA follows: TGTGCCAGCACATCGGGACTCCTGGGAAACACCATATATTTT. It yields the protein CASTSGLLGNTIYF.

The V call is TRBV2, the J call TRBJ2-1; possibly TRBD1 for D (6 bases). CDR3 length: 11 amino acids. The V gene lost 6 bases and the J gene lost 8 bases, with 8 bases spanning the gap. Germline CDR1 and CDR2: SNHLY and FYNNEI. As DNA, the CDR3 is TGTGCCAGCAGACAGGGATATGAGCAGTTCTTC. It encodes CASRQGYEQFF.

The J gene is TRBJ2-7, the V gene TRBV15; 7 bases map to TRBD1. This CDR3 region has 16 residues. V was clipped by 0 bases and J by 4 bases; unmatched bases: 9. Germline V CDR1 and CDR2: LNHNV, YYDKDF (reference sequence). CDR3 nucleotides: TGTGCCACCAGCAGAGATCCGAGGACAGGAGAATACGAGCAGTACTTC. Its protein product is CATSRDPRTGEYEQYF.

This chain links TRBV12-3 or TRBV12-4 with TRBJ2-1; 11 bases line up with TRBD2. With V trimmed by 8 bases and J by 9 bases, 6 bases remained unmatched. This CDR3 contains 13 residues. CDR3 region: CASETSGIREQFF. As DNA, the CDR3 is TGTGCCAGCGAGACTAGCGGGATTCGTGAGCAGTTCTTC.

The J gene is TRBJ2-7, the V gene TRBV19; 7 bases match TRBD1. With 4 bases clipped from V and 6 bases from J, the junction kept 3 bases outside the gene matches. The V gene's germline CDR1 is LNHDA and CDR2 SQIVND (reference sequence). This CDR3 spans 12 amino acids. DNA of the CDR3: TGTGCCAGTAGTAAGGGGGCCGGCGAGCAGTACTTC. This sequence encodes CASSKGAGEQYF. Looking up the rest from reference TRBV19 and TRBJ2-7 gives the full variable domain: DGGITQSPKYLFRKEGQNVTLSCEQNLNHDAMYWYRQDPGQGLRLIYYSQIVNDFQKGDIAEGYSVSREKKESFPLTVTSAQKNPTAFYLCASSKGAGEQYFGPGTRLTVT.

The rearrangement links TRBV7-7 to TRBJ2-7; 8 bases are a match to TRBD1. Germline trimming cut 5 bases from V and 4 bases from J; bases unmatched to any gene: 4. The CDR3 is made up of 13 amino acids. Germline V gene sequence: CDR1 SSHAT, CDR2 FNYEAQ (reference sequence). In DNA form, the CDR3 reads TGTGCCAGCAGCCAGGGGGCTGGATACGAGCAGTACTTC. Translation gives CASSQGAGYEQYF.

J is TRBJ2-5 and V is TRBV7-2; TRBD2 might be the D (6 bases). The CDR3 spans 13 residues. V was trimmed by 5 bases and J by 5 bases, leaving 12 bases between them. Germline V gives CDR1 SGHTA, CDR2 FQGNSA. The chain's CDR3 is CASSGPREETQYF. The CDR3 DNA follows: TGTGCCAGCAGCGGTCCCCGGGAGGAGACCCAGTACTTC.

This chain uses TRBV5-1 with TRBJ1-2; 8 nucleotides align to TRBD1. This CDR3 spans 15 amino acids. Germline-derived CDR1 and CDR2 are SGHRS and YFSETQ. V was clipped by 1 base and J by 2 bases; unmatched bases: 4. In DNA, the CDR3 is TGCGCCAGCAGCTTGAGCCAGGGGGCGAACTATGGCTACACCTTC. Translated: CASSLSQGANYGYTF.

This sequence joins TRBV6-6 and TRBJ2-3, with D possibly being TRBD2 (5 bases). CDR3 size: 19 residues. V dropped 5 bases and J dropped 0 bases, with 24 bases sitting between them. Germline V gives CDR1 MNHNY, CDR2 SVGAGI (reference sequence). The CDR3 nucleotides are TGTGCCAGCAGTCTATTGGGAAATTGGGGAGCGGATAGCACAGATACGCAGTATTTT. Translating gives CASSLLGNWGADSTDTQYF.